The TCR beta chain described here comes from a study of T cells in Graves' hyperthyroidism and ophthalmopathy. The length of the CDR3 is 15 residues. Germline V CDR1 and CDR2: SQVTM, ANQGSEA. J was trimmed by 4 bases and V by 2 bases; bases with no gene match: 4. The source of the PBMCs was 8.5 to 10 ml of fresh peripheral blood. The investigators amplified TCR beta CDR3 regions from RNA transcripts. With the HTBI primer set, the TCR CDR3 went through a first round of RT-PCR. A single record per CDR3 protein comes from TCRdb applying MiXCR to the multiplex PCR reads. In the table there are around 370,000 distinct CDR3 sequences, about 18% of which are singletons. This clonotype was seen repeatedly, ten times or more.

This chain links TRBV29-1 with TRBJ2-3; 12 positions agree with TRBD2. Material for sequencing was blood. The source is a man aged 18-30 years with Graves' ophthalmopathy. The DNA for the CDR3 is TGCAGCGTTGAACGACTAGCGGGGGACGCAGATACGCAGTATTTT. Its translation is CSVERLAGDADTQYF.